Reported below is one TCR beta chain. This record belongs to a study of blood T cell repertoires in COVID-19. Looking at the study overall: The United States, Italy and Spain were the sources of the acute and convalescent COVID-19 samples. T cells, B-cell-depleted T cells, or PBMCs provided the cDNA or gDNA that served as material.

Germline V gives CDR1 LGHDT, CDR2 YNNKEL (reference sequence). CDR3 length equals 13 residues. Between the trimmed V and J ends, which lost 1 base and 8 bases, there was a span of 11 bases. The data were produced by immunoSEQ multiplex PCR, yet TCRdb's version contains in-frame clones alone and is incomplete. The data hold over 150,000 clones, with about 80% observed a single time. J is TRBJ1-2 and V is TRBV3-1 (or the pseudogene TRBV3-2); no clear D gene. Input material: peripheral blood. The clonotype comes from a human donor with acute or convalescent COVID-19. The donor label of this sample is uncertain. CDR3: CASSQGTRRGYTF. CDR3 DNA sequence: TGTGCCAGCAGCCAAGGAACGCGGCGGGGCTACACCTTC.